This TCR beta chain was captured by sequencing in a study of blood T cell repertoires in COVID-19. The assay was immunoSEQ multiplex PCR, and TCRdb's table has in-frame clones only and misses some. The repertoire has some 160,000 clones, approximately 80% of them found once; the top ten carry approximately 1.5%. With 7 bases removed from V and 7 bases from J, the gap between germline ends came to 8 bases. Germline values: CDR1 LGHNT, CDR2 FRNRAP. The CDR3 covers 11 residues. Sequenced material: peripheral blood. This clonotype was obtained from a human donor in a cohort sampled during active COVID-19. The J gene is TRBJ2-1, the V gene TRBV12-5; D unresolved. In DNA form, the CDR3 reads TGTGCTAGTGCCACATATAATGAGCAGTTCTTC. Translation gives CASATYNEQFF. Full variable domain (rest looked up from reference TRBV12-5 and TRBJ2-1): DARVTQTPRHKVTEMGQEVTMRCQPILGHNTVFWYRQTMMQGLELLAYFRNRAPLDDSGMPKDRFSAEMPDATLATLKIQPSEPRDSAVYFCASATYNEQFFGPGTRLTVL.